This TCR beta chain was identified in a study of cytomegalovirus exposure and HLA in healthy donors (dated by TCRdb to about 2017). Study-level background: An earlier analysis of approximately 640 of the donors reported approximately 270 Gb of sequence data and 117 million unique TCR beta sequences from 150 million to 200 million T cells. Class I and class II HLA loci were covered by the typing at four-digit resolution. An early release that covered several hundred HLA-typed donors contained about 300 gigabases of sequencing data and tens of millions of unique TCR sequences. To predict cytomegalovirus infection status, the study brought together high-throughput TCR immunosequencing, statistical association of individual TCRs with disease status, and machine learning. Typing coverage varied by locus: 629-630 donors for A, B, C, DRB1 and DQB1; approximately 500 for DQA1; about 570 for DPA1; roughly 450 for DPB1. The T cell repertoires of 666 subjects were profiled by immunosequencing and related to cytomegalovirus serostatus. In a later analysis, previously published TCR beta repertoires from several hundred donors were re-analyzed and high-resolution HLA genotyping was added so that TCR occurrence patterns could be studied. All discovery cohort repertoires had been generated on a single sequencing platform. Genome-wide SNP genotypes for about 60% of the 666 donors were used in a later genetic analysis, which treated that subset as a discovery cohort. Donor age, sex, ethnicity and CMV serostatus were collected together with the repertoire data. Across about 380 genotyped donors of the cohort, an average of about 240,000 unique TCR beta nucleotide sequences per donor were sequenced, and around 20% of those sequences were non-productive. Besides the first cohort of roughly 640 subjects, a separate validation cohort made up of 120 different subjects was used. Four to six DR-DQ haplotypes were handled as single units for association and clustering because linkage in the cohort was strong. Of the 350 to 450 genotyped donors, around 81% fell in the genetic ancestry cluster associated with self-reported Caucasian donors. The study was designed to test whether signatures of past pathogen exposure could be identified by cataloging public T cell receptors. Rather than drawing on any new phenotypic data, the later analysis identified candidate immune exposures from TCR beta sequences and the way those sequences occurred across donors. An earlier analysis of some 500 of the donors applied high-throughput TCR beta sequencing to assess whether each TCR beta V gene segment acted as functional or pseudogenic. Study-wide conclusions, independent of this receptor: According to a later analysis, most CMV-associated TCR beta chains appeared to be HLA-restricted, and the HLA associations seemed to be driven largely by CMV exposure. The authors suggested that the approach could potentially be extended to other disease states and immunological phenotypes. While some public TCRs were present in many individuals, most TCR sequences turned up only very rarely across donors. Specific HLA alleles were associated with more than 15,000 TCR beta sequences at a false discovery rate of 0.05 in a later analysis. In a later analysis, TCR association rates were found to vary across HLA loci, with the most associated TCRs seen for DRB1 alleles and the fewest for HLA-C alleles. Cytomegalovirus status was reported to be diagnosed by the classifier with high specificity and sensitivity in both the original and validation cohorts. The study listed 164 TCR beta chains as associated with cytomegalovirus. Correlated functional status among segregating V segments might be attributable to linkage disequilibrium, but an unknown experimental factor could not be ruled out. Because HLA typing was missing for some donors at each locus, association tests included only the typed subset. In vitro tests confirmed that a few of the cytomegalovirus-associated TCR beta chains recognize cytomegalovirus antigens. In a later analysis, HLA-associated TCR beta chains showed more clonal expansion and lower generation probabilities than non-associated chains that were equally common. The sequencing pipeline was judged likely to have produced a cluster of highly shared sequence variants as a technical artifact. In a later genetic analysis, fewer N-insertions in productive TCRs were reported among donors in an Asian-associated ancestry cluster than the approximately 710-donor mean. Presence/absence analyses assumed roughly uniform sequencing depth across donors, an assumption that may not hold. Broadly in line with IMGT annotations, most TCR beta V segments showed up in productive rearrangements about 90% or about 30% of the time in an earlier analysis of roughly 590 of the donors. According to a later analysis, parvovirus B19, influenza, CMV and Epstein-Barr virus appeared linked to several top co-occurrence clusters. The only immune exposure information available for the cohort was CMV serostatus. The cohort was sequenced for TCR beta chains only, and without alpha or paired-chain data the features that could be detected were limited. A further reported finding was that TCR beta sequences accurately predicted the HLA-A and HLA-B alleles for most subjects in the first cohort. Some IMGT-functional V segments, including TRBV6-2 and TRBV6-3, could not be told apart with the 87-base-pair reads, so those segments were excluded. Because counts were too low, roughly 17 rarely observed V segments, including chromosome 9 orphons, were left out of the earlier analysis of about 500 of the donors. When HLA alleles, especially DR and DQ, strongly co-occurred, TCR associations were difficult to assign to individual alleles. An association between a missense DCLRE1C variant and V-gene and J-gene trimming of TCR beta chains was found in a later genetic analysis and replicated in an independent cohort.

A note on this clone: It has no known antigen specificity. Per-base qualities were not stored, and no clone one base away is much larger.

Library prep was done by the immunoSEQ multiplex PCR assay. For the multiplex PCR, a mixture combining 60 forward primers for TCR Vbeta segments and 13 reverse primers for TCR Jbeta segments was used. A multiplex PCR assay on genomic DNA amplified the CDR3 region of rearranged TCR beta genes. The amplified TCR beta libraries were sequenced on the Illumina HiSeq System as 87-base-pair reads. As for the original processing: In a later analysis, 70 million to 95 million unique TCR beta chains were counted across the roughly 670 repertoires, and around 10 million of these chains were shared by at least two donors. To remove PCR and sequencing errors, raw reads were error-corrected and collapsed into unique sequences using a nearest-neighbor algorithm that merged closely related sequences. V, D and J gene segments were assigned by aligning CDR3 sequences to IMGT reference sequences. Each retained sequence needed at least a six-nucleotide match to both a V gene segment and a J gene segment. A rearrangement was called productive if the CDR3 had no stop codons and remained in frame with V and J, and every other rearrangement was called non-productive. CDR3 was defined according to IMGT convention as the region running from the second conserved V-encoded cysteine to the conserved J-encoded phenylalanine. In an earlier analysis of just under 600 of the donors, sequences lacking an unambiguous match to a single V gene segment were excluded. In an earlier analysis of approximately 610 of the donors, V segments were called functional above 56.7% productive rearrangements and were called segregating when the between-donor standard deviation exceeded 5%. To diagnose cytomegalovirus status from the catalog of TCR beta chain sequences, a statistical classification framework was built. A later analysis assigned V and J genes by comparing TCR nucleotide sequences with IMGT/GENE-DB human TR gene sequences. Using the TCRdist pipeline, a later analysis assigned CDR3 sequences along with most-parsimonious VDJ recombination scenarios. In a later analysis, each TCR beta chain was defined by its CDR3 amino acid sequence together with its V-gene family, and reads without a unique V-gene family were excluded. To address suspected cross-contamination and a sequencing artifact, a later analysis removed several hundred highly shared, low-generation-probability nucleotide sequences. In a later analysis, a clonal expansion index was calculated for each public chain from normalized within-repertoire ranks of inferred template counts. A later analysis computed generation probabilities with a VDJ recombination model fitted to out-of-frame rearrangements, and checked the results against IGoR. In a later analysis, TCR-TCR, TCR-HLA and TCR-CMV co-occurrence was scored with hypergeometric tests, and a repertoire-size bias correction was applied to TCR pairs. To estimate false discovery rates, a later analysis permuted the HLA or CMV assignments 20 times. In a later analysis, co-occurring TCRs were grouped with DBSCAN, and TCRdist sequence similarity was added when clustering was performed within HLA-allele-positive subsets. Repertoires with fewer than 30,000 or more than 120,000 public chains were left out of co-occurrence clustering, as were a handful of repertoires with anomalous nucleotide sharing. TCRdb mirrors the immuneACCESS table, restricted to in-frame sequences. Some clones are absent from its copies; in checked studies, under half trace to an unresolved V gene, and the reason for the others is unknown. V, J and clone size reflect that table, while D and trimming were determined from the DNA. This sample is represented by about 78,000 clones; more than 65% of them were singletons. Approximately 12% of the sample belongs to the ten largest clones.

In total, 500 to 700 healthy bone marrow donors made up the cohort. At the time of sampling, all cohort members were nominally healthy, though unrecorded immune exposures were likely present. The donor tested CMV seropositive, placing the donor among the approximately 290 seropositive members of the cohort. Every donor gave a peripheral blood sample, and the peripheral blood mononuclear cells from that sample were used for TCR beta sequencing. Genomic DNA was extracted from the blood cell samples with the Qiagen DNeasy Blood Extraction Kit. The CDR3 runs 15 residues from the cysteine to the phenylalanine. Only CDR3 DNA is held: 45 bases, read in frame from base 1. Clipping removes 4 bases from V and 2 bases from J, with 6 as the unmatched junction base count. CDR1 is given as MNHEY and CDR2 as SVGAGI, both from the germline V gene.

In this chain, TRBV6-5 is recombined with TRBJ2-7, with 9 bases matching TRBD1. The sequence derives from a woman aged 40 to 50 in good health and CMV-seropositive. The sequencing sample was made of PBMCs. The DNA sequence is as follows: TGTGCCAGCAGTTCCCCGGGACAGGGAACCTACGAGCAGTACTTC. This gives the protein CASSSPGQGTYEQYF.